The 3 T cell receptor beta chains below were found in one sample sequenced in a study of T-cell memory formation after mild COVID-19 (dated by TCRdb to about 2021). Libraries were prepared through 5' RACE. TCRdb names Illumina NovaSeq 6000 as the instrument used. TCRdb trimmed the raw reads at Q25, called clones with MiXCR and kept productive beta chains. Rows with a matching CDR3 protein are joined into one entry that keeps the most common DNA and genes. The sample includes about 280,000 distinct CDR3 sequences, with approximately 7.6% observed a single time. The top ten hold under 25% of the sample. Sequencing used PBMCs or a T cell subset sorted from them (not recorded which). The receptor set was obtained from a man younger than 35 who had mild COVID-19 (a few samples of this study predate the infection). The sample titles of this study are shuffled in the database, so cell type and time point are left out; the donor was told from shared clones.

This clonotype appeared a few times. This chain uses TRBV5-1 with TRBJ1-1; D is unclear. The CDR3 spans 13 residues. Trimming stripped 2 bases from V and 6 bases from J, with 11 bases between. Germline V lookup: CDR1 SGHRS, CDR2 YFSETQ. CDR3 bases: TGCGCCAGCAGCTTAATGAGGGAGGCTGAAGCTTTCTTT. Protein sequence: CASSLMREAEAFF.

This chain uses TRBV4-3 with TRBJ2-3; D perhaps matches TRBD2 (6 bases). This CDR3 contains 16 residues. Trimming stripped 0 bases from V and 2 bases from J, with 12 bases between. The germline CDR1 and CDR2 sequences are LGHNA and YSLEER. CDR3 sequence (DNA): TGCGCCAGCAGCCAAGAGTTCCGGGGGATCACAGATACGCAGTATTTT. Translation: CASSQEFRGITDTQYF.

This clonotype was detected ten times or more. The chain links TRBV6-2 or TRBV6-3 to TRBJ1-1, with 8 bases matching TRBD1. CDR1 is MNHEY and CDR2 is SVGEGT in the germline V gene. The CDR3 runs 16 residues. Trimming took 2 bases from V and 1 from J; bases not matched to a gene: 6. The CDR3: CASSYRVGTGNTEAFF. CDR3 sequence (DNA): TGTGCCAGCAGTTACCGTGTCGGGACAGGGAACACTGAAGCTTTCTTT.